Below, 24 T cell receptor beta chains from the same sample are listed, as sequenced in a study of breast tumors, draining lymph nodes, adjacent tissues. The lymph nodes were axillary draining lymph nodes from breast cancer patients. MiXCR, applied by TCRdb to the multiplex PCR reads, yields one record per CDR3 protein. The table shows about 200,000 distinct CDR3 sequences, with approximately 31% occurring only once. The sequenced material came from axillary lymph node tissue. These receptors came from a female donor with breast cancer. Some clones in this sample may be carry-over from other donors' samples.

This clonotype has at least ten counts. V is TRBV5-6 and J is TRBJ1-5; no clear D. V was cut by 1 base and J by 7 bases, with 6 bases left in between. Germline V gene data show CDR1 as SGHDT and CDR2 as YYEEEE. The CDR3 has 12 residues. CDR3 coding DNA: TGTGCCAGCAGCTTGCGAGACCAGCCCCAGCATTTT. It codes for CASSLRDQPQHF.

The chain carries TRBV20-1 and TRBJ1-4; D call uncertain. Germline CDR1 is DFQATT and CDR2 is SNEGSKA (reference sequence). V shed 2 bases and J shed 7 bases, with 14 bases lying between them. This CDR3 contains 14 residues. The CDR3, as DNA: TGCAGTGCTAGAAAAACGGAGGGAAGTGAAAAACTGTTTTTT. Residues: CSARKTEGSEKLFF.

This clonotype was seen ten or more times. The chain employs TRBV20-1 and TRBJ2-7; no firm D call. Trimming pared 6 bases from V and 0 bases from J, leaving 18 bases between. The CDR3 spans 15 residues. Germline V CDR1 and CDR2: DFQATT, SNEGSKA (reference sequence). CDR3 loop: CSASPEVGPSYEQYF. Here the CDR3 DNA reads TGCAGTGCCAGTCCCGAAGTGGGCCCCTCCTACGAGCAGTACTTC.

This clonotype showed up just a few times. V usage is TRBV5-4 and J usage is TRBJ2-7, with 10 bases matching TRBD2. The V and J ends lost 5 bases and 5 bases, in that order; junction bases with no gene match: 4. The CDR3 sequence is 13 residues long. Germline loops: CDR1 SGHNT, CDR2 YYREEE (reference sequence). CDR3 amino acids: CASRLAGTDEQYF. CDR3 nucleotide sequence: TGTGCCAGCAGACTAGCGGGGACGGACGAGCAGTACTTC.

This chain uses TRBV7-2 with TRBJ2-7; 7 bases map to TRBD2. J was trimmed by 3 bases and V by 8 bases; bases with no gene match: 7. Germline loops: CDR1 SGHTA, CDR2 FQGNSA. CDR3 length: 13 residues. This chain's CDR3 is CASGASGLYEQYF. CDR3 bases: TGTGCCAGCGGAGCTAGCGGCCTCTACGAGCAGTACTTC.

This chain connects TRBV5-1 to TRBJ1-1; D unresolved. Trimming removed 1 base at V and 5 bases at J, with 12 bases between. From germline, CDR1 is SGHRS and CDR2 YFSETQ. This CDR3 region has 14 residues. CDR3 nucleotide sequence: TGCGCCAGCAGCTTGAAAGGAGAGACTACTGAAGCTTTCTTT. It codes for CASSLKGETTEAFF. Supplemented by reference TRBV5-1 and TRBJ1-1, the full variable domain reads KAGVTQTPRYLIKTRGQQVTLSCSPISGHRSVSWYQQTPGQGLQFLFEYFSETQRNKGNFPGRFSGRQFSNSRSEMNVSTLELGDSALYLCASSLKGETTEAFFGQGTRLTVV.

This clonotype was seen repeatedly, ten times or more. The chain couples TRBV24-1 to TRBJ1-2; TRBD1 is a possible D gene (5 bases). The germline V and J ends were trimmed by 4 bases and 8 bases, with 13 bases remaining between them. Looked up from germline, CDR1 is KGHDR and CDR2 is SFDVKD. The CDR3 spans 13 residues. The CDR3 is CATSDLGAGGYTF. CDR3 bases: TGTGCCACCAGTGACCTAGGGGCAGGGGGCTACACCTTC.

This clonotype was seen at least ten times. The genes are TRBV12-3 or TRBV12-4 and TRBJ2-2, with a tentative D call TRBD1 (6 bases). Trimming took off 7 bases at V and 5 bases at J, with 23 bases between the two ends. This CDR3 has 17 amino acids. The CDR3 DNA reads as TGTGCCAGCAAGTCTCCTATGGACAGACTGTGGACCGGGGAGCTGTTTTTT. Translation gives CASKSPMDRLWTGELFF.

This clonotype came up once. The V call is TRBV20-1, the J call TRBJ2-1, with 7 nucleotides matching TRBD2. V was pared by 3 bases and J by 2 bases, with 4 bases of the junction left unmatched. CDR1 is DFQATT, CDR2 SNEGSKA, per germline (reference sequence). This CDR3 comprises 14 residues. CDR3 bases: TGCAGTGCTAGCGGGGGGAAGGCCTACAATGAGCAGTTCTTC. This codes for CSASGGKAYNEQFF.

This clonotype was seen many times. This chain uses TRBV20-1 with TRBJ2-1; TRBD2 agrees at 10 bases. The germline CDR1 and CDR2 sequences are DFQATT and SNEGSKA (reference sequence). The length of the CDR3 is 15 residues. Germline trimming cut 5 bases from V and 3 bases from J; bases unmatched to any gene: 7. Here the CDR3 reads CSAVFSGGHYNEQFF. CDR3 bases: TGCAGTGCTGTGTTTAGCGGGGGGCACTACAATGAGCAGTTCTTC.

This clonotype has a count of ten or more. The chain combines TRBV28 with TRBJ1-5; 9 positions agree with TRBD1. This CDR3 contains 15 residues. The trim removed 6 bases at V and 5 bases at J, leaving 8 bases unmatched. The V gene's germline CDR1 is MDHEN and CDR2 SYDVKM. CDR3 nucleotide sequence: TGTGCCAGCAGGTTTCGGACAGGGGTTTATCAGCCCCAGCATTTT. Its protein is CASRFRTGVYQPQHF.

This clonotype appeared many times. The V gene is TRBV16, the J gene TRBJ1-6; D is perhaps TRBD1 (5 bases). The CDR3 spans 16 residues. V was trimmed by 4 bases and J by 5 bases, leaving 15 bases between them. Germline CDR1 is KGHSY and CDR2 is FQNENV. DNA for the CDR3: TGTGCCAGCAGCCCAAGGAGGACACCCGATAATTCACCCCTCCACTTT. Translating it yields CASSPRRTPDNSPLHF.

This clonotype was observed many times. This chain joins TRBV20-1 and TRBJ2-1; 9 bases match TRBD1. V lost 1 base, J lost 0 bases, and 13 bases stayed unmatched. The CDR3 runs 19 residues. The germline CDR1 and CDR2 sequences are DFQATT and SNEGSKA (reference sequence). CDR3: CSARGERTGAHSSYNEQFF. CDR3 sequence (DNA): TGCAGTGCTAGAGGGGAAAGGACAGGGGCCCATAGCTCCTACAATGAGCAGTTCTTC.

A note on this clonotype: At one end, the junction sequence differs from germline, possibly due to a read error. The chain links TRBV20-1 to TRBJ2-2; TRBD2 agrees at 7 bases. Germline assignment: CDR1 DFQATT and CDR2 SNEGSKA (reference sequence). The CDR3 totals 12 residues. The CDR3 spells CSARASGGGLFF. The CDR3 DNA is TGCAGTGCTAGAGCGAGCGGCGGGGGGCTGTTTTTT.

This clonotype was recorded many times. This chain connects TRBV28 to TRBJ2-7; D is possibly TRBD1 (5 bases). Trimming cost V 5 bases and J 3 bases, with 17 bases left between them. Germline values: CDR1 MDHEN, CDR2 SYDVKM. The CDR3 runs to 15 residues. CDR3: CASSTPGGADYEQYF. The CDR3 DNA sequence: TGTGCCAGCAGTACTCCAGGTGGGGCCGACTACGAGCAGTACTTC.

To note about this clonotype: A junction end diverges from the germline sequence, so it may reflect a read error. This rearrangement joins TRBV2 to TRBJ2-6; possible D gene TRBD2, 6 bases. This CDR3 spans 12 amino acids. The V gene's germline CDR1 is SNHLY and CDR2 FYNNEI. For the CDR3, the DNA is TGTGCCAGCAGTGCCGGGGGCAACGTCCTGACTTTC. Encoded protein: CASSAGGNVLTF.

This clonotype was picked up a small number of times. A much larger clone differs from this one at a single base, so this may be a read error. The chain is built from TRBV5-1 and TRBJ2-7; D remains unclear. Trimming took 4 bases from V and 5 from J, leaving 19 bases between them. This CDR3 is 15 amino acids long. Germline CDR1 SGHRS, CDR2 YFSETQ. The CDR3 loop reads CASSTARLTFDEQYF. The CDR3, as DNA: TGCGCCAGCAGCACGGCTCGCCTCACATTCGACGAGCAGTACTTC. The complete variable domain, with remaining parts taken from reference TRBV5-1 and TRBJ2-7, reads KAGVTQTPRYLIKTRGQQVTLSCSPISGHRSVSWYQQTPGQGLQFLFEYFSETQRNKGNFPGRFSGRQFSNSRSEMNVSTLELGDSALYLCASSTARLTFDEQYFGPGTRLTVT.

This clonotype occurred many times. The chain joins TRBV20-1 to TRBJ2-2; 8 bases line up with TRBD2. The CDR3 contains 14 residues. CDR1 and CDR2 (germline): DFQATT, SNEGSKA (reference sequence). The V and J ends lost 6 bases and 3 bases, in that order; junction bases with no gene match: 6. The CDR3 region is CSALEGLDTGELFF. The CDR3 DNA follows: TGCAGTGCCCTAGAGGGACTAGACACCGGGGAGCTGTTTTTT.

This clonotype was found many times. The chain has TRBV7-2 and TRBJ2-7, with TRBD1 matching 8 bases. Per germline, CDR1 SGHTA and CDR2 FQGNSA. The CDR3 covers 13 residues. J gave up 6 bases and V 2 bases, and 3 bases lay outside the gene matches. CDR3 coding DNA: TGTGCCAGCAGCTTATGGACAGGGATCGAGCAGTACTTC. Protein product: CASSLWTGIEQYF.

This clonotype was observed at least ten times. J is TRBJ2-7 and V is TRBV12-3 or TRBV12-4, with D possibly matching TRBD2 (7 bases). The V end lost 3 bases, the J end lost 2 bases, and 14 bases lay between the germline ends. The CDR3 contains 15 residues. The chain's CDR3 is CASSLGGARAYEQYF. CDR3 nucleotide sequence: TGTGCCAGCAGTTTGGGGGGGGCAAGGGCCTACGAGCAGTACTTC.

At least ten counts were recorded for this clonotype. This rearrangement joins TRBV19 to TRBJ1-1; no definite D call. Trimming pared 9 bases from V and 6 bases from J, leaving 5 bases between. This CDR3 comprises 9 residues. Germline V CDR1 and CDR2: LNHDA, SQIVND (reference sequence). The chain's CDR3 is CASLAEAFF. For the CDR3, the DNA is TGTGCCAGCCTCGCTGAAGCTTTCTTT.

The sample holds many counts of this clonotype. A much larger clone differs by one base, so this may be a read error. The rearrangement uses TRBV5-6 and TRBJ2-5; D is unresolved. The V end lost 2 bases, the J end lost 4 bases, and 3 bases lay between the germline ends. The CDR3 length is 11 residues. Germline values: CDR1 SGHDT, CDR2 YYEEEE. CDR3 sequence: CASSFAETQYF. For the CDR3, the DNA is TGTGCCAGCAGCTTTGCAGAGACCCAGTACTTC.

In its sample, this clonotype was seen a few times. A clone one base away is much larger, so this may be a read error. This rearrangement joins TRBV14 to TRBJ2-7, with D tentatively TRBD2 (6 bases). Germline loops: CDR1 SGHDN, CDR2 FVKESK. This CDR3 has 13 residues. As DNA, the CDR3 is TGTGCCAGCAGCCAACGGGGGTCCTACGAGCAGTGCTTC. It specifies CASSQRGSYEQCF.

This clonotype was seen at least ten times. The chain has TRBV20-1 and TRBJ2-2; either TRBD1 or TRBD2 may supply D (5 bases each). CDR1 and CDR2 from the germline V gene are DFQATT and SNEGSKA (reference sequence). The CDR3 extends over 17 amino acids. V lost 0 bases and J 0 bases, leaving 14 bases between the germline ends. The CDR3 sequence is CSARDAGTQTNTGELFF. The CDR3 DNA follows: TGCAGTGCTAGAGATGCCGGGACGCAAACGAACACCGGGGAGCTGTTTTTT.